This is a list of T cell receptor beta chains from one sample in a study of cytomegalovirus exposure and HLA in healthy donors. Only in-frame clones appear in the TCRdb table, and some are missing; sequencing was by immunoSEQ multiplex PCR. The sample contains roughly 100,000 clones, about 83% of which appear only once. Sequencing used PBMCs. The receptors come from a female donor in good health and CMV-seropositive. The conserved cysteine and the conserved F or W are not part of the CDR3 here. Rows may omit the clone size; those that give it use once, few, many or a size class.

ASSKPGSTGPPGTQY	NA	TRBJ2-3	TRBV21-1
ASRTRQGNEKLF	NA	TRBJ1-4	TRBV6-5
AIAGPYNEQF	NA	TRBJ2-1	TRBV27
ASSLGGDGEKLF	NA	TRBJ1-4	TRBV7-9
ASLGQRGYYEQY	NA	TRBJ2-7	TRBV2
ASALGGGGSTDTQY	NA	TRBJ2-3	TRBV12-5
AWSISDRGSGYP	NA	TRBJ1-2	TRBV30
ASSSTGSNTEAF	NA	TRBJ1-1	TRBV2
ASSLNSNEQF	few	TRBJ2-1	TRBV7-6
ASSPDINTEAF	NA	TRBJ1-1	TRBV7-9
ASSLSSAWSYEQF	NA	TRBJ2-1	TRBV27
ASSSRDRGSYEQY	NA	TRBJ2-7	TRBV28
ASSYLQGYGEQY	NA	TRBJ2-7	TRBV6-5
SVGREMNTEAF	NA	TRBJ1-1	TRBV29-1
ASRGTGTKNYGYT	NA	TRBJ1-2	TRBV5-4
ASSSGSAGGNTEAF	NA	TRBJ1-1	TRBV7-9